The 10 T cell receptor beta chains below were found in one sample sequenced in a study of blood T cell repertoires in COVID-19. Here immunoSEQ multiplex PCR was the method, and the copy in TCRdb shows in-frame clones only, minus some. Of some 80,000 clones in the sample, roughly nine tenths are singletons; the top ten hold 2.5%. The sample taken for sequencing was peripheral blood. All receptors derive from a human donor in a cohort sampled during active COVID-19.

The V gene is TRBV10-1, the J gene TRBJ1-1, with D unresolved. With 3 bases removed from V and 12 bases from J, the gap between germline ends came to 11 bases. Germline CDR1 and CDR2: WNHNN and SYGVQD (reference sequence). The CDR3 has 11 amino acids. CDR3 sequence: CASSDQFATFF. The CDR3 DNA is TGCGCCAGCAGTGATCAGTTTGCAACTTTCTTT.

This chain joins TRBV18 and TRBJ2-7; D not certain. The germline V gene encodes CDR1 KGHSH and CDR2 LQKENI. The CDR3 extends over 15 amino acids. V was clipped by 5 bases and J by 0 bases, with 14 bases between them. The CDR3 spells CASSSDVISSYEQYF. DNA for the CDR3: TGTGCCAGCTCAAGCGACGTCATCAGCTCCTACGAGCAGTACTTC. Variable domain in full (rest from reference TRBV18 and TRBJ2-7): NAGVMQNPRHLVRRRGQEARLRCSPMKGHSHVYWYRQLPEEGLKFMVYLQKENIIDESGMPKERFSAEFPKEGPSILRIQQVVRGDSAAYFCASSSDVISSYEQYFGPGTRLTVT.

The CDR3 coding sequence is TGTGCCAGCAGTTTAAGGGGGTATAACAATCAGCCCCAGCATTTT. Its translation is CASSLRGYNNQPQHF. This chain joins TRBV28 and TRBJ1-5, with D tentatively TRBD1 (6 bases). From germline, CDR1 is MDHEN and CDR2 SYDVKM. The ends were cut back, 2 bases at V and 3 bases at J, with 11 bases in the middle. This CDR3 is 15 amino acids long.

This clone has only one observation. This sequence joins TRBV5-4 and TRBJ1-1, with no clear D. This CDR3 contains 15 residues. V lost 4 bases, J lost 1 base, and 14 bases lay in between. Germline values: CDR1 SGHNT, CDR2 YYREEE (reference sequence). The CDR3 region has the DNA TGTGCCAGCAGCCCTAGCAATTCCCGGAACACTGAAGCTTTCTTT. It translates to CASSPSNSRNTEAFF.

V is TRBV5-6 and J is TRBJ1-6; 9 bases align to TRBD1. With 2 bases clipped from V and 7 bases from J, the junction kept 4 bases outside the gene matches. Per the germline V gene, CDR1 is SGHDT and CDR2 is YYEEEE. The CDR3 is 15 residues long. CDR3 protein: CASSFGTGLNSPLHF. As DNA, the CDR3 is TGTGCCAGCAGCTTTGGGACAGGGTTGAATTCACCCCTCCACTTT.

This rearrangement joins TRBV11-2 to TRBJ1-1; perhaps TRBD1 as D (6 bases). Germline V gives CDR1 SGHAT, CDR2 FQNNGV. This CDR3 has 14 residues. Trimming stripped 1 base from V and 4 bases from J, with 10 bases between. The CDR3 loop reads CASSLVQGSTEAFF. The CDR3 nucleotides are TGTGCCAGCAGCTTAGTCCAGGGGAGCACTGAAGCTTTCTTT. Variable domain in full (rest from reference TRBV11-2 and TRBJ1-1): EAGVAQSPRYKIIEKRQSVAFWCNPISGHATLYWYQQILGQGPKLLIQFQNNGVVDDSQLPKDRFSAERLKGVDSTLKIQPAKLEDSAVYLCASSLVQGSTEAFFGQGTRLTVV.

This chain links TRBV3-1 (or the pseudogene TRBV3-2) with TRBJ2-3, with 11 positions matching TRBD2. J gave up 4 bases and V 2 bases, and 11 bases lay outside the gene matches. CDR1 and CDR2 from the germline V gene are LGHDT and YNNKEL (reference sequence). The CDR3 sequence is 18 residues long. In DNA, the CDR3 is TGTGCCAGCAGCCAAAGTGTGACTAGCGGGGCCTTCGCAGATACGCAGTATTTT. Translation gives CASSQSVTSGAFADTQYF.

The chain links TRBV5-1 to TRBJ2-1; 9 bases are shared with TRBD2. Trimming cost V 5 bases and J 4 bases; bases outside gene matches: 10. Germline V gene sequence: CDR1 SGHRS, CDR2 YFSETQ. This CDR3 comprises 16 residues. The CDR3 bases are TGCGCCAGCAGAACTCTGCCCAGCGGGGGGTACAATGAGCAGTTCTTC. As protein: CASRTLPSGGYNEQFF. Complete variable domain (other parts from reference TRBV5-1 and TRBJ2-1): KAGVTQTPRYLIKTRGQQVTLSCSPISGHRSVSWYQQTPGQGLQFLFEYFSETQRNKGNFPGRFSGRQFSNSRSEMNVSTLELGDSALYLCASRTLPSGGYNEQFFGPGTRLTVL.

This clone was counted a few times. The chain links TRBV5-4 to TRBJ2-2; 11 bases are shared with TRBD2. Trimming cost V 7 bases and J 3 bases; bases outside gene matches: 2. The CDR3 loop spans 14 amino acids. Germline V gives CDR1 SGHNT, CDR2 YYREEE (reference sequence). The CDR3 region has the DNA TGTGCCAGCGGACTAGCGGGCTACACCGGGGAGCTGTTTTTT. Its protein product is CASGLAGYTGELFF.

The chain uses TRBV7-6 and TRBJ1-6, with 7 positions matching TRBD1. CDR1 and CDR2 (germline): SGHVS, FNYEAQ. The junction had 6 bases not matched to a gene; V was cut back by 7 bases and J by 9 bases. The CDR3 is 13 amino acids. Here the CDR3 reads CASMRGQGSPLHF. The CDR3 nucleotides are TGTGCCAGCATGAGGGGGCAAGGTTCACCCCTCCACTTT.